The rows below give T cell receptor beta chains drawn from one sample of a study of cytomegalovirus exposure and HLA in healthy donors. Clones were read by immunoSEQ multiplex PCR, and TCRdb kept only the in-frame ones, dropping some. The sample contains 40,000 to 55,000 clones, roughly 93% of which appear only once. The specimen was PBMCs. The receptor set was obtained from a woman aged 18-29 years in good health and CMV-seronegative. Both conserved end residues are part of each CDR3. A D gene is named only where the DNA matches it firmly. Expanded clones are given a class, and other clones once, few, many or no size at all.

CDR3nt: TGTGCCATCAGTGCAGCAGGGGGCACTGGAAACACCATATATTTT; CDR3aa: CAISAAGGTGNTIYF; j_gene: TRBJ1-3; d_gene: TRBD1; abundance: .; v_gene: TRBV10-3
CDR3nt: TGTGCCAGCAGGCTCAATGCACAGGTCCCCTATGGCTACACCTTC; CDR3aa: CASRLNAQVPYGYTF; j_gene: TRBJ1-2; d_gene: .; abundance: .; v_gene: TRBV6-5
CDR3nt: TGTGCCAGCAGTATACCGGGACAGGGGGAGCAAAATCAGCCCCAGCATTTT; CDR3aa: CASSIPGQGEQNQPQHF; j_gene: TRBJ1-5; d_gene: TRBD1; abundance: .; v_gene: TRBV28
CDR3nt: TGTGCCAGTAGTATTGAGGGAAGTCGTCAGTTCTTC; CDR3aa: CASSIEGSRQFF; j_gene: TRBJ2-1; d_gene: .; abundance: .; v_gene: TRBV19
CDR3nt: TGTGCCAGCAGCGGGAGCGGGAAAGAGAGAGGAAACACCATATATTTT; CDR3aa: CASSGSGKERGNTIYF; j_gene: TRBJ1-3; d_gene: .; abundance: .; v_gene: TRBV9
CDR3nt: TGTGCCTGGAGTGTAGGACAGGGGAATGAAAAACTGTTTTTT; CDR3aa: CAWSVGQGNEKLFF; j_gene: TRBJ1-4; d_gene: TRBD1; abundance: .; v_gene: TRBV30
CDR3nt: TGTGCCAGCAGTTTACGATACAGGGGGCGCTTGGAGCCCCAGCATTTT; CDR3aa: CASSLRYRGRLEPQHF; j_gene: TRBJ1-5; d_gene: TRBD1; abundance: .; v_gene: TRBV28
CDR3nt: TGTGCCAGCAGTGATGGTGGGACAACAGCTTTCTTT; CDR3aa: CASSDGGTTAFF; j_gene: TRBJ1-1; d_gene: .; abundance: .; v_gene: TRBV2
CDR3nt: TGTGCCAGCAGTTTCACGGAGATTTACAATGAGCAGTTCTTC; CDR3aa: CASSFTEIYNEQFF; j_gene: TRBJ2-1; d_gene: .; abundance: .; v_gene: TRBV28
CDR3nt: TGTGCCAGCTTACTTTGTCTCTACGAGCAGTACTTC; CDR3aa: CASLLCLYEQYF; j_gene: TRBJ2-7; d_gene: .; abundance: .; v_gene: TRBV9
CDR3nt: TGTGCCAGCAGTGGAGGACTACTCTCTGGAAACACCATATATTTT; CDR3aa: CASSGGLLSGNTIYF; j_gene: TRBJ1-3; d_gene: .; abundance: .; v_gene: TRBV6-1
CDR3nt: TGTGCCAGCAGCTCGGGACTAGCGGGGAACACAGATACGCAGTATTTT; CDR3aa: CASSSGLAGNTDTQYF; j_gene: TRBJ2-3; d_gene: TRBD2; abundance: few; v_gene: TRBV11-2
CDR3nt: TGCGCCAGCAGCCAAGAGAATTCCGGGACACCCTTCTCCTACGAGCAGTACTTC; CDR3aa: CASSQENSGTPFSYEQYF; j_gene: TRBJ2-7; d_gene: .; abundance: .; v_gene: TRBV4-1
CDR3nt: TGTGCCAGCAGTATCCGGGACATAAAAGAGACCCAGTACTTC; CDR3aa: CASSIRDIKETQYF; j_gene: TRBJ2-5; d_gene: .; abundance: .; v_gene: TRBV6-1
CDR3nt: TGTGCCAGCAGCTTAAAGGGCGTCGGGACAGGGCTCTATGGCTACACCTTC; CDR3aa: CASSLKGVGTGLYGYTF; j_gene: TRBJ1-2; d_gene: TRBD1; abundance: .; v_gene: TRBV7-8
CDR3nt: TGTGCCAGCATTGAAGGGGGTGCCGGGCCTGATGGCTACACCTTC; CDR3aa: CASIEGGAGPDGYTF; j_gene: TRBJ1-2; d_gene: .; abundance: .; v_gene: TRBV28
CDR3nt: TGTGCCATCAGTGAGCTAGAGGGTTTAGACGAGCAGTACTTC; CDR3aa: CAISELEGLDEQYF; j_gene: TRBJ2-7; d_gene: .; abundance: .; v_gene: TRBV10-3
CDR3nt: TGTGCCAGCAGCAAATGGTACAGTATCAATCAGCCCCAGCATTTT; CDR3aa: CASSKWYSINQPQHF; j_gene: TRBJ1-5; d_gene: .; abundance: .; v_gene: TRBV21-1
CDR3nt: TGTGCCAGCAGCTCGGGACTAGCGGGAGGGACAGATACGCAGTATTTT; CDR3aa: CASSSGLAGGTDTQYF; j_gene: TRBJ2-3; d_gene: TRBD2; abundance: once; v_gene: TRBV5-4
CDR3nt: TGTGCCAGCAGTTTGACTAGCGGGGGACAAGAGACCCAGTACTTC; CDR3aa: CASSLTSGGQETQYF; j_gene: TRBJ2-5; d_gene: TRBD2; abundance: .; v_gene: TRBV28
CDR3nt: TGTGCCAGTAAGACAGGGGCAGGCACTGAAGCTTTCTTT; CDR3aa: CASKTGAGTEAFF; j_gene: TRBJ1-1; d_gene: TRBD1; abundance: .; v_gene: TRBV19
CDR3nt: TGTGCCAGCAGCTCCCTAGGGGGTGTTGACTACGAGCAGTACTTC; CDR3aa: CASSSLGGVDYEQYF; j_gene: TRBJ2-7; d_gene: .; abundance: .; v_gene: TRBV5-4
CDR3nt: TGTGCCAGCAGCTTGGGCCTAGCGGGGTTCTCCTACGAGCAGTACTTC; CDR3aa: CASSLGLAGFSYEQYF; j_gene: TRBJ2-7; d_gene: TRBD2; abundance: .; v_gene: TRBV5-5
CDR3nt: TGTGCCTGGAGGCGAGGGACAGGGAACACTGAAGCTTTCTTT; CDR3aa: CAWRRGTGNTEAFF; j_gene: TRBJ1-1; d_gene: TRBD1; abundance: .; v_gene: TRBV30
CDR3nt: TGCAGCGTTGATCTACAGGAGACCCAGTACTTC; CDR3aa: CSVDLQETQYF; j_gene: TRBJ2-5; d_gene: .; abundance: once; v_gene: TRBV29-1
CDR3nt: TGTGCCAGCAGCCCGGAAAATCGGGAGAACACCGGGGAGCTGTTTTTT; CDR3aa: CASSPENRENTGELFF; j_gene: TRBJ2-2; d_gene: .; abundance: .; v_gene: TRBV11-2
CDR3nt: TGTGCTAGTGGTACGGGACTAGCGGGGGAAGAGACCCAGTACTTC; CDR3aa: CASGTGLAGEETQYF; j_gene: TRBJ2-5; d_gene: TRBD2; abundance: .; v_gene: TRBV12-5
CDR3nt: TGTGCCAGCAGCTCGGCCGGGACAGTCTATGGCTACACCTTC; CDR3aa: CASSSAGTVYGYTF; j_gene: TRBJ1-2; d_gene: TRBD1; abundance: once; v_gene: TRBV5-5
CDR3nt: TGCAGCGTTAGACTAGCGGACCCCACAGATACGCAGTATTTT; CDR3aa: CSVRLADPTDTQYF; j_gene: TRBJ2-3; d_gene: TRBD2; abundance: .; v_gene: TRBV29-1
CDR3nt: TGTGCCAGCAGTTTAGGAGTAGTGATCTACGAGCAGTACTTC; CDR3aa: CASSLGVVIYEQYF; j_gene: TRBJ2-7; d_gene: .; abundance: .; v_gene: TRBV28
CDR3nt: TGTGCCAGCAGCTTAGCCCAGGAAAACAGGGGAGAGACCCAGTACTTC; CDR3aa: CASSLAQENRGETQYF; j_gene: TRBJ2-5; d_gene: TRBD1; abundance: .; v_gene: TRBV7-6